This T cell receptor beta chain came from a study of T-cell reconstitution after alpha-beta-depleted transplantation in children. TCRbeta library preparation incorporated unique molecular identifiers. TCRdb re-derived calls from the PCR reads in MiXCR, one entry per CDR3 protein. The table includes fewer than 700,000 distinct CDR3 sequences, under 30% detected once. The count of this clonotype is one. CDR1 is SGHVS, CDR2 FQNEAQ, per germline. V was shortened by 2 bases and J by 2 bases, with 10 bases between the two germline ends. The CDR3 totals 15 residues. The input for sequencing was PBMCs, mostly from graft donor cells, taken 360 days after TCRalphabeta/CD19-depleted stem cell transplant. The receptor's source is a boy less than two years old who had a stem cell transplant for acute myeloid leukemia, so the T cells may come from the graft donor. The chain is built from TRBV7-8 and TRBJ2-1, with D perhaps TRBD2 (6 bases). CDR3 in DNA: TGTGCCAGCAGCTTAACTCGGGGGACCTACAATGAGCAGTTCTTC. This codes for CASSLTRGTYNEQFF. Supplemented by reference TRBV7-8 and TRBJ2-1, the full variable domain reads GAGVSQSPRYKVAKRGQDVALRCDPISGHVSLFWYQQALGQGPEFLTYFQNEAQLDKSGLPSDRFFAERPEGSVSTLKIQRTQQEDSAVYLCASSLTRGTYNEQFFGPGTRLTVL.